The 18 T cell receptor beta chains reported below all come from one sample, sequenced in a study of T-cell reconstitution after alpha-beta-depleted transplantation in children. During its preparation, the TCRbeta library received unique molecular identifiers. Via MiXCR, TCRdb re-called the PCR reads, giving one row per CDR3 protein. The sample comprises about 7,600 distinct CDR3 sequences, 4% to 5.5% of which are singletons, and roughly 25% rests with the top ten. The sequenced sample was PBMCs, mostly from graft donor cells, obtained 180 days after TCRalphabeta/CD19-depleted stem cell transplant. All receptors come from a child younger than two who had a stem cell transplant for acute myeloid leukemia, so the T cells may come from the graft donor.

This clonotype ranks as medium-sized (0.01 to 0.1%). V usage is TRBV20-1 and J usage is TRBJ1-1, with D hard to call. Per the germline V gene, CDR1 is DFQATT and CDR2 is SNEGSKA (reference sequence). The CDR3 is 14 amino acids. V shed 1 base and J shed 4 bases, with 13 bases lying between them. The CDR3 loop is CSARATTAGTEAFF. The CDR3 bases are TGCAGTGCTAGAGCCACAACCGCCGGCACTGAAGCTTTCTTT.

This clonotype appeared many times. The chain joins TRBV5-6 to TRBJ2-3; the match to TRBD1 covers 7 bases. Germline V CDR1 and CDR2: SGHDT, YYEEEE. The CDR3 totals 15 residues. Unmatched junction bases numbered 8, after V lost 4 bases and J lost 3 bases. CDR3: CASSGDRGATDTQYF. CDR3 coding DNA: TGTGCCAGCAGCGGGGACAGAGGAGCGACAGATACGCAGTATTTT.

This clonotype qualifies as medium-sized. The chain carries TRBV28 and TRBJ2-1; D possibly corresponds to TRBD1 (5 bases). Trimming took 6 bases from V and 6 from J, leaving 9 bases between them. In germline, CDR1 is MDHEN, CDR2 SYDVKM. This CDR3 has 12 residues. The CDR3 protein is CASRQGSNEQFF. The CDR3 coding sequence is TGTGCCAGCAGGCAGGGTAGCAATGAGCAGTTCTTC.

This clonotype was picked up many times. CDR3 sequence: CASSLTSDNEQFF. The CDR3 region has the DNA TGTGCCAGCAGCTTAACGTCGGACAATGAGCAGTTCTTC. The J gene is TRBJ2-1, the V gene TRBV7-3; D ambiguous. This CDR3 spans 13 amino acids. The ends were cut back, 0 bases at V and 5 bases at J, with 5 bases in the middle. Looked up from germline, CDR1 is SGHTA and CDR2 is FQGTGA.

This clonotype was counted at least ten times. The J gene is TRBJ2-1, the V gene TRBV28; 8 bases align to TRBD2. V lost 7 bases, J lost 8 bases, and 13 bases stayed unmatched. This CDR3 region has 15 residues. CDR1 is MDHEN, CDR2 SYDVKM, per germline. This CDR3 is CASTLGGETVYEQFF. CDR3 in DNA: TGTGCCAGCACTCTCGGGGGGGAGACCGTCTATGAGCAGTTCTTC.

Relative to its sample, this clonotype is medium-sized. V and J are TRBV20-1 and TRBJ2-1; D remains unclear. V was trimmed by 1 base and J by 6 bases, leaving 13 bases between them. Germline CDR1 and CDR2: DFQATT and SNEGSKA (reference sequence). This CDR3 has 14 residues. CDR3 coding DNA: TGCAGTGCTAGAGTAGGGTTTGGGGTCAATGAGCAGTTCTTC. Protein sequence: CSARVGFGVNEQFF.

This clonotype is classed as medium-sized. The V call is TRBV24-1, the J call TRBJ2-7; D perhaps matches TRBD2 (5 bases). The CDR3 spans 13 residues. With 8 bases removed from V and 0 bases from J, the gap between germline ends came to 10 bases. Germline V gives CDR1 KGHDR, CDR2 SFDVKD. Here the CDR3 DNA reads TGTGCCACCATGATGAGCGGCTCCTACGAGCAGTACTTC. It specifies CATMMSGSYEQYF.

This clonotype was recorded at least ten times. This chain joins TRBV7-7 and TRBJ2-7; D may correspond to TRBD1 or TRBD2 (5 bases each). The germline gives CDR1 SSHAT, CDR2 FNYEAQ (reference sequence). The V end lost 1 base, the J end lost 2 bases, and 12 bases lay between the germline ends. CDR3 length equals 15 residues. CDR3 region: CASSLEVGPTYEQYF. The CDR3 region has the DNA TGTGCCAGCAGCTTAGAGGTGGGACCAACCTACGAGCAGTACTTC.

This clonotype was seen repeatedly, ten times or more. The J gene is TRBJ2-3, the V gene TRBV4-1; D not certain. CDR3 length equals 14 residues. Trimming stripped 0 bases from V and 6 bases from J, with 10 bases between. Germline CDR1 reads MGHRA; CDR2 reads YSYEKL. CDR3 nucleotides: TGCGCCAGCAGCCAAGATCTCCCTGGGGATACGCAGTATTTT. Amino acid sequence: CASSQDLPGDTQYF.

J is TRBJ2-1 and V is TRBV5-1, with a weak D call TRBD2 (6 bases). The length of the CDR3 is 12 residues. The germline gives CDR1 SGHRS, CDR2 YFSETQ. Trimming shortened V by 3 bases and J by 10 bases, and 11 bases separated the two germline ends. CDR3 protein: CASSSGDTEQFF. CDR3 sequence (DNA): TGCGCCAGCAGCTCGGGAGACACGGAGCAGTTCTTC. Full variable domain (missing parts from reference TRBV5-1 and TRBJ2-1): KAGVTQTPRYLIKTRGQQVTLSCSPISGHRSVSWYQQTPGQGLQFLFEYFSETQRNKGNFPGRFSGRQFSNSRSEMNVSTLELGDSALYLCASSSGDTEQFFGPGTRLTVL.

This clonotype has a count of ten or more. The genes are TRBV3-1 and TRBJ2-7, with TRBD2 as a possible D gene (6 bases). The germline V gene has CDR1 LGHDT and CDR2 YNNKEL (reference sequence). V was cut by 3 bases and J by 2 bases, with 11 bases left in between. The length of the CDR3 is 14 residues. CDR3 bases: TGTGCCAGCAGCCATGGAGGGACGACCTACGAGCAGTACTTC. It encodes CASSHGGTTYEQYF.

This clonotype was recorded at least ten times. The chain links TRBV28 to TRBJ1-5, with D possibly TRBD1 on 6 matching bases. The CDR3 consists of 16 residues. CDR1 is MDHEN and CDR2 is SYDVKM in the germline V gene. Trimming removed 6 bases from V and 2 bases from J, with 17 bases in between. The DNA of the CDR3 is TGTGCCAGCAGGTTAACCGGCAGGGGAGGCAATCAGCCCCAGCATTTT. Its translation is CASRLTGRGGNQPQHF.

This clonotype was seen ten or more times. This sequence joins TRBV5-5 and TRBJ1-1; perhaps TRBD1 as D (5 bases). The V end was cut by 2 bases, the J end by 2 bases, with 19 bases between. CDR3 length: 17 amino acids. Germline-derived CDR1 and CDR2 are SGHKS and YYEKEE (reference sequence). CDR3 DNA sequence: TGTGCCAGCAGCTTCGCGGCAGGGCGGACTGCAAACACTGAAGCTTTCTTT. Translated: CASSFAAGRTANTEAFF.

This clonotype appeared many times. The rearrangement joins TRBV3-1 to TRBJ1-2, with 8 bases that match TRBD1. There are 18 residues in the CDR3. Germline V gene lookup returns CDR1 LGHDT and CDR2 YNNKEL (reference sequence). V was clipped by 1 base and J by 8 bases; unmatched bases: 18. This CDR3 reads CASSQVYEGTGNPGGYTF. The CDR3 DNA is TGTGCCAGCAGCCAAGTATACGAGGGGACAGGAAATCCAGGGGGCTACACCTTC.

This clonotype came up many times. The V and J genes are TRBV27 and TRBJ2-2, with 9 bases fitting TRBD1. The trim removed 1 base at V and 7 bases at J, leaving 16 bases unmatched. The CDR3 consists of 19 residues. From germline, CDR1 is MNHEY and CDR2 SMNVEV (reference sequence). CDR3 sequence: CASSLLYFTGQGGGGELFF. The CDR3 nucleotides are TGTGCCAGCAGTTTATTATACTTTACGGGACAGGGAGGAGGCGGGGAGCTGTTTTTT.

Ten or more counts support this clonotype. This chain uses TRBV10-3 with TRBJ2-1, with 8 nucleotides matching TRBD2. Looked up from germline, CDR1 is ENHRY and CDR2 is SYGVKD. With V trimmed by 2 bases and J by 2 bases, 8 bases remained unmatched. The CDR3 sequence is 17 residues long. CDR3 amino acids: CAISEVEAGGTYNEQFF. The CDR3 region has the DNA TGTGCCATCAGTGAGGTTGAGGCGGGAGGCACCTACAATGAGCAGTTCTTC.

In its sample, this clonotype ranks as medium-sized. The chain uses TRBV7-2 and TRBJ2-2, with TRBD1 matching 9 bases. Per the germline V gene, CDR1 is SGHTA and CDR2 is FQGNSA. The CDR3 length is 18 residues. The V segment lost 3 bases and the J segment 6 bases; nucleotides outside the gene matches: 14. CDR3 sequence: CASSFRGMGQGGSGELFF. CDR3 coding DNA: TGTGCCAGCAGCTTTAGGGGGATGGGACAGGGCGGATCCGGGGAGCTGTTTTTT.

This clonotype was counted at least ten times. The chain combines TRBV10-3 with TRBJ2-1; D is unclear. The V end was cut by 6 bases, the J end by 4 bases, with 13 bases between. This CDR3 has 14 residues. Per the germline V gene, CDR1 is ENHRY and CDR2 is SYGVKD. The DNA for the CDR3 is TGTGCCATCAGCCCGACACCGGAATACAATGAGCAGTTCTTC. Amino acids: CAISPTPEYNEQFF.